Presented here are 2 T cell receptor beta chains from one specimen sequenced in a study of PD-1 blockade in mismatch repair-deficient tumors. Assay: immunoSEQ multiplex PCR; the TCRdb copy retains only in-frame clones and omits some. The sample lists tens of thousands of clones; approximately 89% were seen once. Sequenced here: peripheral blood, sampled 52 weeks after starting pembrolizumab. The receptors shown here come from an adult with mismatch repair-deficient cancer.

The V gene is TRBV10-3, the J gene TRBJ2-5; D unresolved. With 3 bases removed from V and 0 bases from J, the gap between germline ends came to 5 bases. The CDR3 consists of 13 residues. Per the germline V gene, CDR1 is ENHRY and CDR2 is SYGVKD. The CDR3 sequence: CAISEGNQETQYF. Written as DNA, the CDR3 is TGTGCCATCAGTGAAGGTAACCAAGAGACCCAGTACTTC.

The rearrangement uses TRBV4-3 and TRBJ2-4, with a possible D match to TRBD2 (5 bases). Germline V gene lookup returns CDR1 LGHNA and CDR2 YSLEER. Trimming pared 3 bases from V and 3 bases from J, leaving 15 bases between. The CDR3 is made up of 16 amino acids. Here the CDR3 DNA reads TGCGCCAGCAGCCATAGGGCGGGTCGGGACAAAAACATTCAGTACTTC. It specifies CASSHRAGRDKNIQYF.